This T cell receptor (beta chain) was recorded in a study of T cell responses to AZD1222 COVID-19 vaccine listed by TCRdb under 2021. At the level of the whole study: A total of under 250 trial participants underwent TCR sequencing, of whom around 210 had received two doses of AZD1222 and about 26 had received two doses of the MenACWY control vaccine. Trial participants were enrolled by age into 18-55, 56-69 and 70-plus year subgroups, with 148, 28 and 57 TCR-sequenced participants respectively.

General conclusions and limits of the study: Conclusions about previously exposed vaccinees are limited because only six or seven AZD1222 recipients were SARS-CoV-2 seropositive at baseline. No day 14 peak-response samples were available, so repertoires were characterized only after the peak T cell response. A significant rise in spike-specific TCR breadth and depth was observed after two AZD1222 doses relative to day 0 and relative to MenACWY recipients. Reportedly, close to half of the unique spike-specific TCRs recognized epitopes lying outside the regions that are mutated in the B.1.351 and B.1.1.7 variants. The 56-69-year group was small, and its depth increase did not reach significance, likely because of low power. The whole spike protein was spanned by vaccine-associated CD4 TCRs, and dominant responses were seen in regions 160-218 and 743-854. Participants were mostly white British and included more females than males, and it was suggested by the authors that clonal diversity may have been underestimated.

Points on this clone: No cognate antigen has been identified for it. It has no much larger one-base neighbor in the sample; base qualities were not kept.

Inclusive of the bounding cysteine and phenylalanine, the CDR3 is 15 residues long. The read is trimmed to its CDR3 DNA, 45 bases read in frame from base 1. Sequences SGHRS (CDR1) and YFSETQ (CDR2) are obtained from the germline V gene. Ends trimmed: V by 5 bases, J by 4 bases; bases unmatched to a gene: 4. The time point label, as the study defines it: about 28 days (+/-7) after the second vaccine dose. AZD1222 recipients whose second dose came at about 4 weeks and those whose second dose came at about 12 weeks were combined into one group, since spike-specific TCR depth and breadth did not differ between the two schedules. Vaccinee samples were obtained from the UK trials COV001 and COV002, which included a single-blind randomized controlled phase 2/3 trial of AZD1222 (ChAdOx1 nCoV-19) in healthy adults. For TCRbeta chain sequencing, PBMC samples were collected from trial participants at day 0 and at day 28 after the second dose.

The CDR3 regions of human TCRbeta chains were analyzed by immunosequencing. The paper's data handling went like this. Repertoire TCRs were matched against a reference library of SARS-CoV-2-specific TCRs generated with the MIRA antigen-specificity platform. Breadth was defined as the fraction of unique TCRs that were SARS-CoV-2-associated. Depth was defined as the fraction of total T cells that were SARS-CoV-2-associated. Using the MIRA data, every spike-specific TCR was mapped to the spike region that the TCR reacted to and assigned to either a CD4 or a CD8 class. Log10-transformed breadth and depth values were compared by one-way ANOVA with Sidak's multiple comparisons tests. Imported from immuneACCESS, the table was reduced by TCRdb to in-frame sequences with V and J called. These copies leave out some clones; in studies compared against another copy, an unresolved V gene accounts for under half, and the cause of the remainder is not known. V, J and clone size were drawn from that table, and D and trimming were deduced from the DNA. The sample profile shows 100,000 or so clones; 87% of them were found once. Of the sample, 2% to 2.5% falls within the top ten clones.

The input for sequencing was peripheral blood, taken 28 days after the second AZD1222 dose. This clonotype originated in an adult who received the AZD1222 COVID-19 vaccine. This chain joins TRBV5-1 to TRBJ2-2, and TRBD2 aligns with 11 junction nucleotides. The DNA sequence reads TGCGCCAGCAGGCTCGGGACTAGCGGCACCGGGGAGCTGTTTTTT. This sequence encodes CASRLGTSGTGELFF. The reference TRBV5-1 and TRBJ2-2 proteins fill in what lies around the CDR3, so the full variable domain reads KAGVTQTPRYLIKTRGQQVTLSCSPISGHRSVSWYQQTPGQGLQFLFEYFSETQRNKGNFPGRFSGRQFSNSRSEMNVSTLELGDSALYLCASRLGTSGTGELFFGEGSRLTVL.